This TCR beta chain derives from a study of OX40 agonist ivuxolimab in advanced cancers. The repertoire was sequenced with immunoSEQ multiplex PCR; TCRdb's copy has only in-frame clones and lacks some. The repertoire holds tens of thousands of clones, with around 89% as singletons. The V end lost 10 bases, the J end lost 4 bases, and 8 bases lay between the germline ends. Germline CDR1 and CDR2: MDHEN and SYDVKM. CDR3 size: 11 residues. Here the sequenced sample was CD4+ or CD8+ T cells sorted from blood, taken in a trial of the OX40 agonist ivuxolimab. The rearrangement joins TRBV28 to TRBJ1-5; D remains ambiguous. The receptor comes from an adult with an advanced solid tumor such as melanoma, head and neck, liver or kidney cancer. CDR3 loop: CATAGNQPQHF. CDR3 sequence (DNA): TGTGCCACCGCCGGGAATCAGCCCCAGCATTTT. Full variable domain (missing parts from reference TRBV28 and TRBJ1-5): DVKVTQSSRYLVKRTGEKVFLECVQDMDHENMFWYRQDPGLGLRLIYFSYDVKMKEKGDIPEGYSVSREKKERFSLILESASTNQTSMYLCATAGNQPQHFGDGTRLSIL.